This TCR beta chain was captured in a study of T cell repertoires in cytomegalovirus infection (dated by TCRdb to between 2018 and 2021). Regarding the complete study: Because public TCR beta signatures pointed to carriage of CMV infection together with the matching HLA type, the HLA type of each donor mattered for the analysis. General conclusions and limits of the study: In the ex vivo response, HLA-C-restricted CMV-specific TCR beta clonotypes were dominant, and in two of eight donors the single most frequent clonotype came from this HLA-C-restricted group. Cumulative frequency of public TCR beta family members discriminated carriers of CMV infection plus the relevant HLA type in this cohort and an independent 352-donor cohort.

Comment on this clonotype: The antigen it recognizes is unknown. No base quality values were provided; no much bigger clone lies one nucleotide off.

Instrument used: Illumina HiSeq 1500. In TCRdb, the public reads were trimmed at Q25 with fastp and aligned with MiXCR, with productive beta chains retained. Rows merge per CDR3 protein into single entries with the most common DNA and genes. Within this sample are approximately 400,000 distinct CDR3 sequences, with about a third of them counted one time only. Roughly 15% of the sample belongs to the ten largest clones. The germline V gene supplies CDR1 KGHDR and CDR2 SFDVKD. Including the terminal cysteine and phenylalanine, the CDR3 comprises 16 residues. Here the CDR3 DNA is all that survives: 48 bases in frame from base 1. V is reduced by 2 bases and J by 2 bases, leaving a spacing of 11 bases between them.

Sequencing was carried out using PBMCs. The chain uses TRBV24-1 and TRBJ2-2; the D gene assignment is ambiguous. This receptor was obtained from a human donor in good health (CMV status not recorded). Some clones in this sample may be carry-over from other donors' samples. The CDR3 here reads CATSDSETPNTGELFF. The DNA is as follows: TGTGCCACCAGTGATTCGGAGACACCCAACACCGGGGAGCTGTTTTTT.